What follows describes a single TCR beta chain. This clone's antigen is unknown. It has no much larger one-base neighbor in the sample; base qualities were not kept. The sample's time point label is to be understood as: baseline before first vaccination. Vaccinee samples were obtained from the UK trials COV001 and COV002, which included a single-blind randomized controlled phase 2/3 trial of AZD1222 (ChAdOx1 nCoV-19) in healthy adults. For TCRbeta chain sequencing, PBMC samples from trial participants were taken at day 0 and at day 28 after the second dose. The CDR3 regions of human TCRbeta chains were subjected to immunosequencing. In the original analysis: Repertoire TCRs were checked for matches against a reference library of SARS-CoV-2-specific TCRs that had been generated using the MIRA antigen-specificity platform. Breadth was defined as the fraction of unique TCRs that were SARS-CoV-2-associated. Depth was defined as the fraction of total T cells that were SARS-CoV-2-associated. Using the MIRA data, each spike-specific TCR was assigned both to the spike region to which the TCR was reactive and to a CD4 or CD8 class. Log10-transformed breadth and depth values were compared by one-way ANOVA with Sidak's multiple comparisons tests. Drawn from immuneACCESS, this table holds only the in-frame rearrangements with V and J called that TCRdb kept. Clones are partly lost; checked studies trace under half to an unresolved V gene and leave the rest unexplained. The V and J calls and clone size were taken over from that table, and D and trimming were inferred from the DNA. The sample table contains under 140,000 clones; only one count was recorded for under 95% of them. Jointly, the top ten make up under 10% of the sample.

For CDR1 and CDR2, the germline V gene (reference sequence) lists LNHDA and SQIVND. V trim: 6 bases; J trim: 1 base; unmatched bases: 8. The CDR3 starts with the cysteine, ends with the phenylalanine, and has 16 residues. Of the read, only the CDR3 DNA is kept; its 48 bases are in frame from base 1. The record originates from a study of T cell responses to AZD1222 COVID-19 vaccine (dated by TCRdb to the early 2020s). For the wider study: Because spike-specific TCR depth and breadth did not differ between the two schedules, AZD1222 recipients who got a second dose at roughly 4 weeks were pooled with those who got a second dose at roughly 12 weeks. Trial participants were enrolled by age into subgroups of 18-55, 56-69 and 70-plus years, and around 150, 29 and 61 TCR-sequenced participants, respectively, were included in these subgroups. A total of approximately 240 trial participants underwent TCR sequencing, of whom 207 had received two doses of AZD1222 and 26 had received two doses of the MenACWY control vaccine. Overall study results and their limits: Reportedly, close to half of the unique spike-specific TCRs recognized epitopes lying outside the regions that are mutated in the B.1.351 and B.1.1.7 variants. In the small 56-69-year group, the increase in depth fell short of significance, most likely because of low power. Participants were mostly white British and included more females than males, and it was suggested by the authors that clonal diversity may have been underestimated. Conclusions about previously exposed vaccinees were limited because only a handful of AZD1222 recipients were SARS-CoV-2 seropositive at baseline. Vaccine-associated CD4 TCRs spanned the whole spike protein, with dominant responses in regions 160-218 and 743-854. Because no samples from the day 14 peak response were available, repertoires could be characterized only after the peak T cell response. A significant rise in spike-specific TCR breadth and depth was observed after two AZD1222 doses relative to day 0 and relative to MenACWY recipients.

The source is an adult in good health. Material: peripheral blood, obtained on day 0 of AZD1222 vaccination. Recombination joined TRBV19 with TRBJ1-5, with 8 bases in between that match TRBD1. The sequence in DNA is TGTGCCAGTAGCGAGCGACAGGGGTTAAGCAATCAGCCCCAGCATTTT. It is translated as CASSERQGLSNQPQHF.